Listed here are 2 T cell receptor beta chains from one sample, sequenced in a study of cytomegalovirus exposure and HLA in healthy donors. The primer mix had 60 Vbeta and 13 Jbeta primers. Sequencing was performed with immunoSEQ multiplex PCR; in TCRdb, only in-frame clones are kept and a portion is missing. The sample shows just over 150,000 clones, about three quarters of them seen only once. Sequencing was performed on PBMCs. These TCRs come from a woman aged 40 to 50 in good health and CMV-seronegative.

The chain links TRBV19 to TRBJ1-3, with a weak D call TRBD1 (5 bases). Germline loops: CDR1 LNHDA, CDR2 SQIVND (reference sequence). V shed 4 bases and J shed 0 bases, with 7 bases lying between them. This CDR3 spans 14 amino acids. The CDR3: CASSTGYSGNTIYF. Here the CDR3 DNA reads TGTGCCAGTAGTACAGGGTACTCTGGAAACACCATATATTTT. Using reference TRBV19 and TRBJ1-3 for the parts outside the CDR3, the full variable domain is DGGITQSPKYLFRKEGQNVTLSCEQNLNHDAMYWYRQDPGQGLRLIYYSQIVNDFQKGDIAEGYSVSREKKESFPLTVTSAQKNPTAFYLCASSTGYSGNTIYFGEGSWLTVV.

This clone was found a few times. This chain joins TRBV6-1 and TRBJ2-6; 8 bases map to TRBD1. After removal of 4 bases from V and 0 bases from J, the junction contained 8 bases not matched to a gene. The CDR3 runs to 18 residues. Germline CDR1 is MNHNS and CDR2 is SASEGT. CDR3 region: CASSGGTGPGSGANVLTF. The CDR3 bases are TGTGCCAGCAGTGGTGGGACAGGCCCGGGCTCTGGGGCCAACGTCCTGACTTTC.